The 6 T cell receptor beta chains given below trace back to one sample, sequenced in a study of regulatory T cells in long-lasting Graves disease. Time point noted: newly diagnosed GD, antithyroid drugs for less than 3 months. With RNA extracted from PBMCs as input, the TCR library was made. Investigators prepared the TCR beta libraries by applying iRepertoire HTBI primers and Arm-PCR of CDR3 regions. TCRdb ran MiXCR on the multiplex PCR reads and lists one entry per CDR3 protein. The repertoire has some 350,000 distinct CDR3 sequences, about 16% of them found once; the top ten carry just over 20%. The same data also contributed to another study, on T cells in Graves' hyperthyroidism and ophthalmopathy.

Sequenced here: peripheral blood mononuclear cells (PBMCs), sampled at new diagnosis, from a patient treated with antithyroid drugs. The source of these receptors is a young woman with Graves disease.

In this sample, this clonotype turned up many times. V usage is TRBV13 and J usage is TRBJ2-1, with 9 bases aligning to TRBD2. This CDR3 has 15 residues. Germline trimming cut 6 bases from V and 4 bases from J; bases unmatched to any gene: 7. Germline-derived CDR1 and CDR2 are PRHDT and FYEKMQ (reference sequence). This CDR3 is CASRLWTSEYNEQFF. CDR3 bases: TGTGCCAGCAGGCTGTGGACTAGCGAATACAATGAGCAGTTCTTC.

This clonotype was found many times. The J gene is TRBJ1-2, the V gene TRBV5-1; TRBD1 is a possible D gene (6 bases). Trimming pared 4 bases from V and 4 bases from J, leaving 14 bases between. There are 14 residues in the CDR3. Germline CDR1 is SGHRS and CDR2 is YFSETQ. CDR3 amino acids: CASSLRDTSYGYTF. CDR3 coding DNA: TGCGCCAGCAGCCTCCGGGACACGTCCTATGGCTACACCTTC.

The rearrangement joins TRBV19 to TRBJ2-1, with D perhaps matching TRBD2 (5 bases). The V end lost 2 bases, the J end lost 7 bases, and 15 bases lay between the germline ends. This CDR3 contains 15 residues. The germline CDR1 and CDR2 sequences are LNHDA and SQIVND (reference sequence). CDR3 region: CASSIRSGAPNEQFF. The CDR3 DNA is TGTGCCAGTAGTATACGAAGCGGAGCACCTAATGAGCAGTTCTTC.

This clonotype has ten or more counts. CDR3 sequence (DNA): TGTGCCAGCAAAAACGGAGGGGCTAGCGCATACAATGAGCAGTTCTTC. It yields the protein CASKNGGASAYNEQFF. J is TRBJ2-1 and V is TRBV2; D is possibly TRBD2 (6 bases). CDR1 is SNHLY and CDR2 is FYNNEI in the germline V gene. This CDR3 contains 16 residues. Trimming shortened V by 7 bases and J by 4 bases, and 20 bases separated the two germline ends.

This clonotype has only a few counts. The CDR3 nucleotides read TGTGCCAGCAGTGAAGGGGTGCAGCAGCCCCAGCATTTT. This codes for CASSEGVQQPQHF. The chain is built from TRBV6-2 or TRBV6-3 and TRBJ1-5, with a possible D match to TRBD1 (5 bases). The CDR3 length is 13 residues. Trimming cost V 5 bases and J 7 bases, with 12 bases left between them. Germline V gene lookup returns CDR1 MNHEY and CDR2 SVGEGT.

This clonotype was seen a few times. This may be a read error, as it is one base from a much larger clone. This sequence joins TRBV28 and TRBJ2-7; 12 nucleotides line up with TRBD1. V shed 6 bases and J 2 bases; nucleotides not matched to a gene: 5. Germline CDR1 MDHEN, CDR2 SYDVKM. The CDR3 is 15 residues long. In DNA form, the CDR3 reads TGTGCCAGCAGAATAGGGACAGGGGGCCCCTACGAGCAGTACTTC. This encodes CASRIGTGGPYEQYF.